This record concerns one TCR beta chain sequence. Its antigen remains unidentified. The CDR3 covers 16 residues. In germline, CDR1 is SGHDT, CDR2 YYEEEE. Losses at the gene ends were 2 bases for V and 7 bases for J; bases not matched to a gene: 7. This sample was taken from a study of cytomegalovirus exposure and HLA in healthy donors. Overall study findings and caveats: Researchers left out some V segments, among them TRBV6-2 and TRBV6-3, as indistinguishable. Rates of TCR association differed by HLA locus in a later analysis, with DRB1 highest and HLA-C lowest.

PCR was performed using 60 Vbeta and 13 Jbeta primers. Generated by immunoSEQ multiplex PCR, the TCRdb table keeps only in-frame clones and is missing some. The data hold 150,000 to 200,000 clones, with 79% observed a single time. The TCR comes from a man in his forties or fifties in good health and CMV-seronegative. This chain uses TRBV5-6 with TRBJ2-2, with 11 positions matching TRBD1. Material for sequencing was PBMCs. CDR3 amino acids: CASSFFGQGANGELFF. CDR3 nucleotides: TGTGCCAGCAGCTTCTTTGGACAGGGGGCGAACGGGGAGCTGTTTTTT.